The 22 T cell receptor beta chains below all came from one sample that was sequenced in a study of graft-versus-host responses after intestinal transplantation. Their specific antigens are unknown. Clones were sequenced by immunoSEQ multiplex PCR, and TCRdb holds only the in-frame ones, with some missing. The table includes over 100,000 clones, roughly 95% detected once. Specimen: unstimulated CD8+ T cells sorted from spleen or lymph node cells, collected before intestinal transplant. The receptors derive from a human donor who received an intestinal transplant.

For the CDR3, the DNA is TGTGCCATCGGGACAGGCGACTCCTACGAGCAGTACTTC. Amino acid sequence: CAIGTGDSYEQYF. V and J are TRBV10-3 and TRBJ2-7, with 8 bases identical to TRBD1. Looked up from germline, CDR1 is ENHRY and CDR2 is SYGVKD. This CDR3 has 13 amino acids. Trimming at V came to 8 bases and at J to 0 bases, leaving 3 bases not matched to a gene.

This rearrangement joins TRBV28 to TRBJ2-3; D is unresolved. CDR1 is MDHEN, CDR2 SYDVKM, per germline. The germline V and J ends were trimmed by 2 bases and 2 bases, with 8 bases remaining between them. This CDR3 has 14 amino acids. DNA of the CDR3: TGTGCCAGCAGTTTACCTTACGACACAGATACGCAGTATTTT. Translated, it gives CASSLPYDTDTQYF.

The chain uses TRBV5-1 and TRBJ2-1; tentative D call: TRBD1 (6 bases). The V end lost 2 bases, the J end lost 2 bases, and 8 bases lay between the germline ends. The CDR3 has 14 residues. Germline CDR1 SGHRS, CDR2 YFSETQ. CDR3 DNA: TGCGCCAGCAGCTTCGGACAGACCTACAATGAGCAGTTCTTC. It translates to CASSFGQTYNEQFF.

This clone was recorded only once. The rearrangement joins TRBV5-6 to TRBJ1-1; the D gene is possibly TRBD1 (5 bases). This CDR3 is 14 amino acids long. Trimming shortened V by 0 bases and J by 4 bases, and 10 bases separated the two germline ends. Per germline, CDR1 SGHDT and CDR2 YYEEEE. CDR3 amino acids: CASSLGRGLTEAFF. DNA of the CDR3: TGTGCCAGCAGCTTGGGTAGGGGACTCACTGAAGCTTTCTTT.

The chain recombines TRBV7-9 with TRBJ2-7; perhaps TRBD1 as D (5 bases). V was trimmed by 5 bases and J by 0 bases, leaving 17 bases between them. Germline loops: CDR1 SEHNR, CDR2 FQNEAQ (reference sequence). This CDR3 has 16 amino acids. The CDR3 here is CASSPWPDITSYEQYF. The DNA for the CDR3 is TGTGCCAGCAGCCCCTGGCCGGACATAACCTCCTACGAGCAGTACTTC.

Points on this clone: Other DNA sequences within the sample encode an identical CDR3. In DNA, the CDR3 is TGCGCCAGCAGCCAAGTTGATCGGGACTACGAGCAGTACTTC. This sequence encodes CASSQVDRDYEQYF. V usage is TRBV4-1 and J usage is TRBJ2-7, with D possibly matching TRBD2 (5 bases). The CDR3 is 14 amino acids. V lost 1 base, J lost 3 bases, and 10 bases lay in between. Germline-derived CDR1 and CDR2 are MGHRA and YSYEKL.

The V gene is TRBV7-6, the J gene TRBJ2-7; TRBD1 is a possible D gene (6 bases). V dropped 5 bases and J dropped 3 bases, with 20 bases sitting between them. Germline assignment: CDR1 SGHVS and CDR2 FNYEAQ. The CDR3 extends over 16 amino acids. The CDR3 here is CASSQVTGYNIYEQYF. The DNA of the CDR3 is TGTGCCAGCAGCCAAGTAACAGGGTACAACATCTACGAGCAGTACTTC.

The genes are TRBV6-1 and TRBJ1-5; D remains ambiguous. This CDR3 comprises 13 residues. Germline loops: CDR1 MNHNS, CDR2 SASEGT. The V end lost 3 bases, the J end lost 6 bases, and 9 bases lay between the germline ends. The CDR3 is CASSETGSQPQHF. CDR3 sequence (DNA): TGTGCCAGCAGTGAGACGGGCAGTCAGCCCCAGCATTTT.

V and J are TRBV5-1 and TRBJ1-1, with D tentatively TRBD1 (5 bases). Trimming shortened V by 4 bases and J by 1 base, and 14 bases separated the two germline ends. The length of the CDR3 is 15 residues. The V gene's germline CDR1 is SGHRS and CDR2 YFSETQ. The CDR3: CASSLTPGGNTEAFF. The CDR3 DNA sequence: TGCGCCAGCAGCCTAACGCCGGGGGGGAACACTGAAGCTTTCTTT.

The V and J genes are TRBV7-7 and TRBJ2-1; D might be TRBD1 (5 bases). Trimming removed 5 bases at V and 5 bases at J, with 16 bases between. CDR1 and CDR2 (germline): SSHAT, FNYEAQ (reference sequence). This CDR3 spans 15 amino acids. This CDR3 is CASSLSQGSNNEQFF. The CDR3 nucleotides read TGTGCCAGCAGCCTATCCCAGGGCAGCAACAATGAGCAGTTCTTC. The complete variable domain, with remaining parts taken from reference TRBV7-7 and TRBJ2-1, reads GAGVSQSPRYKVTKRGQDVTLRCDPISSHATLYWYQQALGQGPEFLTYFNYEAQPDKSGLPSDRFSAERPEGSISTLTIQRTEQRDSAMYRCASSLSQGSNNEQFFGPGTRLTVL.

This sequence joins TRBV7-9 and TRBJ2-7, with unresolved D. Germline V gene data show CDR1 as SEHNR and CDR2 as FQNEAQ (reference sequence). The CDR3 totals 12 residues. V lost 1 base and J 4 bases, leaving 5 bases between the germline ends. This chain's CDR3 is CASSLGQYEQYF. The CDR3 nucleotides are TGTGCCAGCAGCTTAGGGCAATACGAGCAGTACTTC.

This clone was counted once. The rearrangement links TRBV6-5 to TRBJ1-3, with a tentative D call TRBD1 (5 bases). V was cut by 2 bases and J by 1 base, with 12 bases left in between. There are 16 residues in the CDR3. Germline V CDR1 and CDR2: MNHEY, SVGAGI. DNA for the CDR3: TGTGCCAGCAGTTACCAGGACACTTCGTCTGGAAACACCATATATTTT. It encodes CASSYQDTSSGNTIYF.

This clone has a single count. The chain couples TRBV13 to TRBJ2-7; 9 nucleotides line up with TRBD1. The V and J ends lost 2 bases and 3 bases, in that order; junction bases with no gene match: 2. The CDR3 covers 14 residues. Germline V CDR1 and CDR2: PRHDT, FYEKMQ (reference sequence). DNA of the CDR3: TGTGCCAGCAGCTTAACGGGACAGGGCTACGAGCAGTACTTC. It codes for CASSLTGQGYEQYF. The whole variable domain, filled in from reference TRBV13 and TRBJ2-7, reads AAGVIQSPRHLIKEKRETATLKCYPIPRHDTVYWYQQGPGQDPQFLISFYEKMQSDKGSIPDRFSAQQFSDYHSELNMSSLELGDSALYFCASSLTGQGYEQYFGPGTRLTVT.

The chain joins TRBV14 to TRBJ2-3; possible D gene TRBD2, 6 bases. Trimming shortened V by 3 bases and J by 6 bases, and 25 bases separated the two germline ends. Germline loops: CDR1 SGHDN, CDR2 FVKESK. The CDR3 is 18 residues long. CDR3 nucleotide sequence: TGTGCCAGCAGCCAGGCCCCGGGACTCCCACCAACTGGGGATACGCAGTATTTT. Protein: CASSQAPGLPPTGDTQYF.

This sequence joins TRBV4-2 and TRBJ2-1; D may be TRBD2 (6 bases). There are 16 residues in the CDR3. V gave up 1 base and J gave up 3 bases, with 13 bases separating them. CDR1 is LGHNA, CDR2 YNFKEQ, per germline. CDR3 sequence: CASSQAPRGDYNEQFF. In DNA, the CDR3 is TGTGCCAGCAGCCAAGCCCCGCGCGGGGACTACAATGAGCAGTTCTTC.

This sequence joins TRBV30 and TRBJ1-1, with D unclear. The CDR3 is made up of 13 amino acids. The V end was cut by 4 bases, the J end by 0 bases, with 9 bases between. Germline V CDR1 and CDR2: GTSNPN, SVGIG (reference sequence). As DNA, the CDR3 is TGTGCCTGGATGATAATCATGAACACTGAAGCTTTCTTT. Protein: CAWMIIMNTEAFF.

The rearrangement links TRBV10-3 to TRBJ1-2; maybe TRBD1 (5 bases). Germline V gives CDR1 ENHRY, CDR2 SYGVKD. V was trimmed by 6 bases and J by 6 bases, leaving 11 bases between them. The CDR3 covers 12 residues. The CDR3 DNA sequence: TGTGCCATCAGGGGCCGGGGCGATGGCTACACCTTC. The encoded protein is CAIRGRGDGYTF.

This chain uses TRBV9 with TRBJ2-2, with 8 nucleotides matching TRBD1. Germline values: CDR1 SGDLS, CDR2 YYNGEE. Losses at the gene ends were 0 bases for V and 7 bases for J; bases not matched to a gene: 8. The CDR3 loop spans 16 amino acids. In DNA, the CDR3 is TGTGCCAGCAGCGTAGAGGCAGGGGGCGCGTACGGGGAGCTGTTTTTT. As protein: CASSVEAGGAYGELFF.

This chain joins TRBV11-2 and TRBJ2-7; D is ambiguous. Germline assignment: CDR1 SGHAT and CDR2 FQNNGV. V was cut by 2 bases and J by 4 bases, with 18 bases left in between. The CDR3 covers 16 residues. CDR3 sequence: CASSLNRQVVQYEQYF. DNA of the CDR3: TGTGCCAGCAGCTTAAATCGGCAGGTCGTCCAATACGAGCAGTACTTC.

The V gene is TRBV28, the J gene TRBJ2-7; the D is unclear. The CDR3 has 17 amino acids. V was clipped by 2 bases and J by 3 bases, with 20 bases between them. The V gene's germline CDR1 is MDHEN and CDR2 SYDVKM. Written as DNA, the CDR3 is TGTGCCAGCAGTTTACCTTTTACATACCCTCCCAACTACGAGCAGTACTTC. Protein sequence: CASSLPFTYPPNYEQYF.

V is TRBV10-3 and J is TRBJ2-1; D is unclear. Germline V gives CDR1 ENHRY, CDR2 SYGVKD. The CDR3 contains 15 residues. V was trimmed by 3 bases and J by 4 bases, leaving 13 bases between them. CDR3 loop: CAISERRSPYNEQFF. CDR3 coding DNA: TGTGCCATCAGTGAAAGGCGGTCCCCTTACAATGAGCAGTTCTTC.

The chain is built from TRBV5-1 and TRBJ2-7; perhaps TRBD1 as D (5 bases). Deletions cut 2 bases from V and 7 bases from J, with 10 bases between. The CDR3 runs 12 residues. The V gene's germline CDR1 is SGHRS and CDR2 YFSETQ. The DNA of the CDR3 is TGCGCCAGCAGCTTCCGTTCAGGGGAGCAGTACTTC. Translation gives CASSFRSGEQYF.